This entry concerns a single T cell receptor beta chain. Produced via immunoSEQ multiplex PCR; TCRdb's table is partial and in-frame only. Seen here are roughly 200,000 clones, around 93% observed once, and the top ten hold 1%. This specimen comes from a study of T cell responses to AZD1222 COVID-19 vaccine. V dropped 2 bases and J dropped 2 bases, with 16 bases sitting between them. This CDR3 has 17 residues. CDR1 and CDR2 (germline): MNHEY, SVGEGT. Sequencing was performed on peripheral blood, taken on day 0 of MenACWY control vaccination. This chain connects TRBV6-2 or TRBV6-3 to TRBJ1-5; a weak D match, TRBD1 (6 bases). This TCR was sampled from an adult in good health. CDR3 DNA sequence: TGTGCCAGCAGTTACCCGTTGGGGGGCGCGGGCAATCAGCCCCAGCATTTT. This gives the protein CASSYPLGGAGNQPQHF.